This T cell receptor beta chain comes out of a study of T cells in Graves' hyperthyroidism and ophthalmopathy. There are many counts of this clonotype. Its antigen is not known. Thyroid ultrasound and orbital computed tomography, with clinical symptoms and serum thyroxine and TRAb, informed diagnoses. PBMCs were collected from an approximately 9 ml volume of fresh peripheral blood. Amplification of TCR beta CDR3 regions used RNA as the template. First-round RT-PCR with HTBI primers amplified the TCR CDR3 region. TCRdb used MiXCR to reprocess the multiplex PCR reads, holding one entry per CDR3 protein. The profile covers about 290,000 distinct CDR3 sequences, with roughly 15% appearing a single time and approximately 8.6% taken by the ten largest. Study results and limitations: It was a median approximately 6 months before onset that the model predicted ophthalmopathy. Most clonotypes expanded in thyroid above 0.001 were likewise present in blood.

This receptor was identified in a woman in her thirties with Graves' hyperthyroidism that later progressed to Graves' ophthalmopathy. Sequenced input: blood.

This chain's CDR3 is CSASLNKPGQGILDEQFF. As DNA, the CDR3 is TGCAGTGCTAGCCTAAATAAGCCGGGACAGGGGATTTTGGATGAGCAGTTCTTC. The rearrangement links TRBV20-1 to TRBJ2-1; 10 positions agree with TRBD1. The CDR3 length is 18 residues. Germline assignment: CDR1 DFQATT and CDR2 SNEGSKA (reference sequence). The junction had 19 bases not matched to a gene; V was cut back by 3 bases and J by 8 bases.